Following are 9 T cell receptor beta chains from one sample sequenced in a study of blood T cells in healthy people across ages. Primed by a sample-barcoded 5' primer and a J-beta primer mix, a second PCR proceeded for about 6 to 11 cycles. MiXCR, applied by TCRdb to the 5' RACE reads, yields one record per CDR3 protein. The sample has about 640,000 distinct CDR3 sequences; 45% to 65% are singletons. Sequencing was done on a sample of blood. The receptors were sampled from a man in his sixties in good health.

The chain joins TRBV29-1 to TRBJ2-2; 10 positions match TRBD2. Germline V gene sequence: CDR1 SQVTM, CDR2 ANQGSEA. CDR3 length: 18 residues. After removal of 1 base from V and 0 bases from J, the junction contained 8 bases not matched to a gene. CDR3 region: CSVEGFTSGAANTGELFF. The CDR3 DNA is TGCAGCGTTGAAGGGTTTACTAGCGGGGCTGCGAACACCGGGGAGCTGTTTTTT.

This chain links TRBV7-2 with TRBJ2-3; a possible D gene is TRBD2 (5 bases). The V end was cut by 1 base, the J end by 0 bases, with 11 bases between. Germline V gene lookup returns CDR1 SGHTA and CDR2 FQGNSA. This CDR3 comprises 16 residues. The DNA of the CDR3 is TGTGCCAGCAGCTTAGGGACTTCGACTAGCACAGATACGCAGTATTTT. Its translation: CASSLGTSTSTDTQYF.

The chain has TRBV7-9 and TRBJ1-1; D is ambiguous. The germline gives CDR1 SEHNR, CDR2 FQNEAQ (reference sequence). V was cut by 1 base and J by 5 bases, with 11 bases left in between. The CDR3 totals 14 residues. The CDR3 region is CASSLVQVGTEAFF. CDR3 nucleotide sequence: TGTGCCAGCAGCTTAGTTCAGGTGGGGACTGAAGCTTTCTTT. The whole variable domain, filled in from reference TRBV7-9 and TRBJ1-1, reads DTGVSQNPRHKITKRGQNVTFRCDPISEHNRLYWYRQTLGQGPEFLTYFQNEAQLEKSRLLSDRFSAERPKGSFSTLEIQRTEQGDSAMYLCASSLVQVGTEAFFGQGTRLTVV.

CDR3 residues: CASKGTLSTDTQYF. The CDR3 DNA reads as TGCGCCAGCAAGGGGACGTTGAGCACAGATACGCAGTATTTT. This rearrangement joins TRBV4-1 to TRBJ2-3, with D tentatively TRBD1 or TRBD2 (5 bases each). V lost 7 bases and J 0 bases, leaving 11 bases between the germline ends. The CDR3 has 14 amino acids. Germline values: CDR1 MGHRA, CDR2 YSYEKL.

This clonotype was recorded a few times. The chain has TRBV9 and TRBJ1-4, with 7 bases lining up with TRBD1. Trimming removed 0 bases from V and 6 bases from J; junction bases left unmatched: 5. The CDR3 runs 15 residues. The germline CDR1 and CDR2 sequences are SGDLS and YYNGEE. CDR3 nucleotides: TGTGCCAGCAGCGTAGGCAGGGGGGCTTATGAAAAACTGTTTTTT. Its translation is CASSVGRGAYEKLFF.

The sample holds a few counts of this clonotype. This chain joins TRBV27 and TRBJ2-7; 7 positions agree with TRBD1. This CDR3 is 14 amino acids long. Germline V gene data show CDR1 as MNHEY and CDR2 as SMNVEV (reference sequence). V lost 5 bases, J lost 0 bases, and 4 bases stayed unmatched. DNA for the CDR3: TGTGCCAGCAGTACCCGACAGGGCTCCTACGAGCAGTACTTC. It codes for CASSTRQGSYEQYF.

This clonotype was picked up a small number of times. This chain connects TRBV5-1 to TRBJ1-5, with D hard to call. V dropped 0 bases and J dropped 3 bases, with 7 bases sitting between them. The germline V gene encodes CDR1 SGHRS and CDR2 YFSETQ. The CDR3 length is 14 residues. CDR3 protein: CASSLEGYNQPQHF. As DNA, the CDR3 is TGCGCCAGCAGCTTGGAAGGGTACAATCAGCCCCAGCATTTT.

The chain joins TRBV28 to TRBJ2-3; D is unclear. This CDR3 has 14 amino acids. Germline V gives CDR1 MDHEN, CDR2 SYDVKM. V lost 5 bases, J lost 2 bases, and 11 bases lay in between. The CDR3 DNA reads TGTGCCAGCAGTCCGCCGCCGACCACAGATACGCAGTATTTT. Protein product: CASSPPPTTDTQYF.

This clonotype was found a few times. The chain is built from TRBV7-2 and TRBJ2-7; 10 nucleotides agree with TRBD1. The trim removed 8 bases at V and 7 bases at J, leaving 8 bases unmatched. The CDR3 consists of 13 residues. CDR1 is SGHTA and CDR2 is FQGNSA in the germline V gene. The DNA of the CDR3 is TGTGCCAGCTTCGACAGGGGGCGAATGGAGCAGTACTTC. This encodes CASFDRGRMEQYF.